These T cell receptor beta chains were read from a single sample in a study of shared clonotypes between healthy human individuals. TCRdb's table, derived via immunoSEQ multiplex PCR, lists solely in-frame clones and lacks some. This sample carries about 2.3 million clones, about 90% of them seen once, and the ten largest clones take about 0.36%. The source material was naive CD4+ T cells from PBMCs. The source of these receptors is a man between 18 and 29 years old in good health. Some clones in this sample may be carry-over from other donors' samples. Both conserved end residues are part of each CDR3. The order of the fields is J gene, V gene, clone size, D gene, CDR3 DNA, CDR3 protein. D genes are given only for firm matches. Size values are once, few and many counts, or a class for expanded clones, and some rows have none.

j_call: TRBJ1-5; v_call: TRBV5-1; clone_size: -; d_call: -; cdr3_nt: TGCGCCAGCAGCTTGGATGGGAGTCGCAATCAGCCCCAGCATTTT; cdr3_aa: CASSLDGSRNQPQHF
j_call: TRBJ2-5; v_call: TRBV7-2; clone_size: once; d_call: TRBD2; cdr3_nt: TGTGCCAGCAGCTTACTAGGACTAGCGGGAGGTGAGACCCAGTACTTC; cdr3_aa: CASSLLGLAGGETQYF
j_call: TRBJ2-1; v_call: TRBV29-1; clone_size: -; d_call: TRBD1; cdr3_nt: TGCAGCGTTTCGACAGGGGGGTCCTACAATGAGCAGTTCTTC; cdr3_aa: CSVSTGGSYNEQFF
j_call: TRBJ1-2; v_call: TRBV4-1; clone_size: -; d_call: TRBD1; cdr3_nt: TGCGCCAGCAGCCAAGGACAGGGGAACCTCTATGGCTACACCTTC; cdr3_aa: CASSQGQGNLYGYTF
j_call: TRBJ2-1; v_call: TRBV19; clone_size: -; d_call: TRBD2; cdr3_nt: TGTGCCAGTAGGGGACTAGCGGTCTACAATGAGCAGTTCTTC; cdr3_aa: CASRGLAVYNEQFF
j_call: TRBJ2-1; v_call: TRBV9; clone_size: -; d_call: TRBD1; cdr3_nt: TGTGCCAGCAGCGTAGCTGGGACAGAATACAATGAGCAGTTCTTC; cdr3_aa: CASSVAGTEYNEQFF
j_call: TRBJ2-7; v_call: TRBV5-6; clone_size: -; d_call: -; cdr3_nt: TGTGCCAGCAGCTTGACCGTATCCTACGAGCAGTACTTC; cdr3_aa: CASSLTVSYEQYF
j_call: TRBJ1-6; v_call: TRBV4-3; clone_size: -; d_call: TRBD1; cdr3_nt: TGCGCCAGCAGCCAAGACGTGACAGGGGGGTCACCCCTCCACTTT; cdr3_aa: CASSQDVTGGSPLHF
j_call: TRBJ2-2; v_call: TRBV6-5; clone_size: -; d_call: -; cdr3_nt: TGTGCCAGCAGTTTTTCAACCGGGGAGCTGTTTTTT; cdr3_aa: CASSFSTGELFF
j_call: TRBJ1-5; v_call: TRBV27; clone_size: -; d_call: -; cdr3_nt: TGTGCCAGAACAGGGAGAACCCTTAGCAATCAGCCCCAGCATTTT; cdr3_aa: CARTGRTLSNQPQHF
j_call: TRBJ2-5; v_call: TRBV5-1; clone_size: -; d_call: TRBD2; cdr3_nt: TGCGCCAGCAGCCGAGCGGGACTAGCGGGCGACCAAGAGACCCAGTACTTC; cdr3_aa: CASSRAGLAGDQETQYF
j_call: TRBJ2-7; v_call: TRBV19; clone_size: once; d_call: -; cdr3_nt: TGTGCCAGTAGTATACAGGGGATCTTCTACGAGCAGTACTTC; cdr3_aa: CASSIQGIFYEQYF
j_call: TRBJ1-5; v_call: TRBV5-5; clone_size: -; d_call: -; cdr3_nt: TGTGCCAGCAGCTTTCTCTGGCAGGGCAATCAGCCCCAGCATTTT; cdr3_aa: CASSFLWQGNQPQHF
j_call: TRBJ1-2; v_call: TRBV6-5; clone_size: -; d_call: -; cdr3_nt: TGTGCCAGCAGTTACTCGGGACGGACTAAGCGCTACACCTTC; cdr3_aa: CASSYSGRTKRYTF
j_call: TRBJ1-5; v_call: TRBV7-2; clone_size: once; d_call: -; cdr3_nt: TGTGCCAGCAGCTTGGACCGGGGCAATCAGCCCCAGCATTTT; cdr3_aa: CASSLDRGNQPQHF
j_call: TRBJ1-2; v_call: TRBV5-1; clone_size: -; d_call: -; cdr3_nt: TGCGCCAGCAGCTTGGTAGCGGGCGTCCATGGCTACACCTTC; cdr3_aa: CASSLVAGVHGYTF
j_call: TRBJ1-2; v_call: TRBV19; clone_size: once; d_call: -; cdr3_nt: TGTGCCAGTAGTATGGGTCAGTACTATGGCTACACCTTC; cdr3_aa: CASSMGQYYGYTF
j_call: TRBJ2-7; v_call: TRBV2; clone_size: -; d_call: -; cdr3_nt: TGTGCCAGCAGTGCGGATTTTAATTACGAGCAGTACTTC; cdr3_aa: CASSADFNYEQYF
j_call: TRBJ2-7; v_call: TRBV2; clone_size: -; d_call: -; cdr3_nt: TGTGCCAGCAGTGAAGGGCAAGGAGAGCTCTACGAGCAGTACTTC; cdr3_aa: CASSEGQGELYEQYF
j_call: TRBJ2-7; v_call: TRBV11-2; clone_size: -; d_call: -; cdr3_nt: TGTGCCAGCAGCCCCATTTGGGCGGGCAGCTCCTACGAGCAGTACTTC; cdr3_aa: CASSPIWAGSSYEQYF
j_call: TRBJ1-5; v_call: TRBV28; clone_size: few; d_call: -; cdr3_nt: TGTGCCAGCAGTTTCGGCAATCAGCCCCAGCATTTT; cdr3_aa: CASSFGNQPQHF
j_call: TRBJ2-7; v_call: TRBV11-2; clone_size: -; d_call: -; cdr3_nt: TGTGCCAGCAGCTCCCCTCGGAAGACCTACGAGCAGTACTTC; cdr3_aa: CASSSPRKTYEQYF
j_call: TRBJ1-5; v_call: TRBV7-6; clone_size: -; d_call: TRBD1; cdr3_nt: TGTGCCAGCAGCTCGACAGGGGGAGGTCAGCCCCAGCATTTT; cdr3_aa: CASSSTGGGQPQHF
j_call: TRBJ2-2; v_call: TRBV19; clone_size: -; d_call: TRBD2; cdr3_nt: TGTGCCAGTAGTATCGGGACTAGCGGGAGTTGGCGGGAGCTGTTTTTT; cdr3_aa: CASSIGTSGSWRELFF
j_call: TRBJ2-7; v_call: TRBV7-2; clone_size: -; d_call: TRBD1; cdr3_nt: TGTGCCAGCAGTCAGGACAGGGTTGTGGGCGAGCAGTACTTC; cdr3_aa: CASSQDRVVGEQYF
j_call: TRBJ2-3; v_call: TRBV11-1; clone_size: -; d_call: -; cdr3_nt: TGTGCCAGCAGCTTTCCCGGAACCCCGCGATTCACAGATACGCAGTATTTT; cdr3_aa: CASSFPGTPRFTDTQYF
j_call: TRBJ1-1; v_call: TRBV5-1; clone_size: -; d_call: -; cdr3_nt: TGCGCCAGCAGCTTGGAACAGGCTAACACTGAAGCTTTCTTT; cdr3_aa: CASSLEQANTEAFF
j_call: TRBJ2-1; v_call: TRBV5-1; clone_size: -; d_call: TRBD2; cdr3_nt: TGCGCCAGCAGCTTGAGTTTGAGGACTAGCTCCTACAATGAGCAGTTCTTC; cdr3_aa: CASSLSLRTSSYNEQFF